The entry that follows covers one T cell receptor beta chain sequence. What this receptor recognizes is not known. The sample holds no much larger clone one base away, and base qualities are not on file. The data were produced on an Illumina HiSeq 1500. The public sequencing data were trimmed at Q25 with fastp and processed into clonotypes with MiXCR by TCRdb, which kept only in-frame beta chains. Under each unique CDR3 protein, matching rows form one entry showing the most common genes and DNA. The sample table contains 300,000 or so distinct CDR3 sequences; only one count was recorded for about a quarter of them. The biggest ten clones account for about 15% of the sample. These data are taken from a study of T cell repertoires in cytomegalovirus infection (dated by TCRdb to about 2019). In terms of the full investigation: Because public TCR beta signatures pointed to carriage of CMV infection together with the matching HLA type, the HLA type of each donor mattered for the analysis.

CDR1 and CDR2 (DFQATT, SNEGSKA) derive from the germline V gene (reference sequence). V and J are trimmed by 5 bases and 3 bases, and the gene matches miss 3 bases of the junction. The CDR3 starts with the cysteine, ends with the phenylalanine, and has 13 residues. This entry keeps only the CDR3 DNA: 39 bases, framed from base 1. Study-wide conclusions, independent of this receptor: In both this cohort and an independent roughly 350-donor cohort, the cumulative frequency of public TCR beta family members distinguished carriers of CMV infection plus the relevant HLA type. The ex vivo response was dominated by HLA-C-restricted CMV-specific TCR beta clonotypes, and the single most frequent clonotype in two of eight donors was supplied by these HLA-C-restricted clonotypes.

Sequencing used PBMCs. The V and J genes are TRBV20-1 and TRBJ2-3, with 9 bases in between that match TRBD1. This sequence originates from a human donor in good health (CMV status not recorded). Some clones in this sample may be carry-over from other donors' samples. The CDR3 reads CSAHGQGTDTQYF. The DNA is as follows: TGCAGTGCTCATGGACAGGGGACAGATACGCAGTATTTT.